This TCR beta chain derives from a study of shared clonotypes between healthy human individuals. Using immunoSEQ multiplex PCR, the repertoire was profiled, and TCRdb retains in-frame clones only, with some absent. The sample carries around 990,000 clones, roughly 77% recorded once. This CDR3 is 13 amino acids long. Trimming left V 7 bases short and J 7 bases short, with 14 bases between. Germline CDR1 WSHSY, CDR2 SAAADI. The source material was memory CD4+ T cells from PBMCs. Subset defined: CD45RA-negative fraction. This rearrangement joins TRBV10-2 to TRBJ1-5; tentative D call: TRBD1 (6 bases). This receptor was identified in a man aged 18 to 29 in good health. Some clones in this sample may be carry-over from other donors' samples. The CDR3 DNA sequence: TGCGCCAGCACTGACAGGTCCGAGCAGCCCCAGCATTTT. Translated, it gives CASTDRSEQPQHF.